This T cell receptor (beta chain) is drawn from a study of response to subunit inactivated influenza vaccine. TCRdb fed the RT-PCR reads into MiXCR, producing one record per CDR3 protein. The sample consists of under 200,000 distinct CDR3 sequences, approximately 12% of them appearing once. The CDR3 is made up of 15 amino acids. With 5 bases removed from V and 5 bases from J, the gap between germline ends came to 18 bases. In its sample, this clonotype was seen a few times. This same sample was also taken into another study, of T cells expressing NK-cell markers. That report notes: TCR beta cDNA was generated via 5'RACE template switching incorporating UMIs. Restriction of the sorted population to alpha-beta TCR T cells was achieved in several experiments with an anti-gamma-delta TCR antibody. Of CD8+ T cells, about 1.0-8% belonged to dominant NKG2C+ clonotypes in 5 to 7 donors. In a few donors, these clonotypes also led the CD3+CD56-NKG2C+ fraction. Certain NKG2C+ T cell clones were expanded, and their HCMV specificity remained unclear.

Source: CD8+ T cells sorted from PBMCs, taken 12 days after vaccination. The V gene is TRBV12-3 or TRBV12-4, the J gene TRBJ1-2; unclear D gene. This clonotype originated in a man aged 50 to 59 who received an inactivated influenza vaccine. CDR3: CASSPSLGGGYGYTF. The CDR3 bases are TGTGCCAGCAGTCCGAGCCTAGGAGGAGGTTATGGCTACACCTTC.